A single sample gave rise to the 2 T cell receptor beta chains below, sequenced in a study of control samples from healthy donors and cancer patients. Profiling relied on immunoSEQ multiplex PCR, and the TCRdb table lists in-frame clones only, not all of them. Of 100,000 to 150,000 clones listed, roughly 91% were seen once; the top ten hold around 8.7%. Sequencing used blood. These receptors all stem from a man aged 40-50 years in good health.

The J gene is TRBJ1-2, the V gene TRBV6-2 or TRBV6-3, with D perhaps matching TRBD1 (5 bases). CDR1 is MNHEY, CDR2 SVGEGT, per germline. Deletions cut 2 bases from V and 4 bases from J, with 8 bases between. The CDR3 contains 13 residues. For the CDR3, the DNA is TGTGCCAGCAGTTACGGGGGAGCCTATGGCTACACCTTC. It codes for CASSYGGAYGYTF.

The J gene is TRBJ1-2, the V gene TRBV7-9; D gene unclear. The CDR3 has 13 amino acids. Germline V gene lookup returns CDR1 SEHNR and CDR2 FQNEAQ (reference sequence). The germline V and J ends were trimmed by 2 bases and 0 bases, with 4 bases remaining between them. The CDR3 loop reads CASSLIANYGYTF. CDR3 nucleotides: TGTGCCAGCAGCTTAATAGCTAACTATGGCTACACCTTC.